The clone carrying this T cell receptor (beta chain) has at least ten counts. Its specificity is unknown. Construction of the TCRbeta library involved unique molecular identifiers. A single record per CDR3 protein comes from TCRdb applying MiXCR to the PCR reads. The sample has hundreds of thousands of distinct CDR3 sequences, 15% to 20% seen once; the top ten hold around two fifths. The CDR3 sequence is 20 residues long. Germline V gives CDR1 DFQATT, CDR2 SNEGSKA (reference sequence). The V end lost 5 bases, the J end lost 0 bases, and 26 bases lay between the germline ends. This specimen belongs to a study of T-cell reconstitution after alpha-beta-depleted transplantation in children. Study-level results: The study reportedly traced alpha-beta T cells about two months after transplant to several hundred expanded graft clones. Most T-cell counts and diversity one year after the transplant came from T cells that were newly produced.

Specimen: PBMCs, mostly from graft donor cells, collected 360 days after TCRalphabeta/CD19-depleted stem cell transplant. The source of this sequence is a male patient under 10 years old who had a stem cell transplant for acute lymphoblastic leukemia, so the T cells may come from the graft donor. The V gene is TRBV20-1, the J gene TRBJ2-6, with a tentative D call TRBD1 (7 bases). CDR3 sequence (DNA): TGCAGTGCTTGGACAGGAAGGCTGGGGGGTCCTTACTCTGGGGCCAACGTCCTGACTTTC. This gives the protein CSAWTGRLGGPYSGANVLTF.